This TCR beta chain was identified in a study of blood T cells in healthy people across ages. The sample, about 10 milliliters of peripheral blood, was drawn from each donor. Isolation recovered at least 6.5 million PBMCs from every sample. This clonotype has at least ten counts. This CDR3 has 13 residues. The V end lost 5 bases, the J end lost 5 bases, and 12 bases lay between the germline ends. Per germline, CDR1 MNHEY and CDR2 SVGEGT. It was with a sample-barcoded 5' primer and a J-beta primer mix that a second PCR of about 6 to 12 cycles was run. TCRdb re-called the 5' RACE reads with MiXCR, one entry per CDR3 protein. The data show around 900,000 distinct CDR3 sequences, around 26% seen once.

This receptor was obtained from a woman at least 80 years old in good health. The sequenced sample was blood. This chain joins TRBV6-2 or TRBV6-3 and TRBJ1-2; D remains unclear. The chain's CDR3 is CASSAPLGYGYTF. Written as DNA, the CDR3 is TGTGCCAGCAGTGCCCCTTTAGGATATGGCTACACCTTC.